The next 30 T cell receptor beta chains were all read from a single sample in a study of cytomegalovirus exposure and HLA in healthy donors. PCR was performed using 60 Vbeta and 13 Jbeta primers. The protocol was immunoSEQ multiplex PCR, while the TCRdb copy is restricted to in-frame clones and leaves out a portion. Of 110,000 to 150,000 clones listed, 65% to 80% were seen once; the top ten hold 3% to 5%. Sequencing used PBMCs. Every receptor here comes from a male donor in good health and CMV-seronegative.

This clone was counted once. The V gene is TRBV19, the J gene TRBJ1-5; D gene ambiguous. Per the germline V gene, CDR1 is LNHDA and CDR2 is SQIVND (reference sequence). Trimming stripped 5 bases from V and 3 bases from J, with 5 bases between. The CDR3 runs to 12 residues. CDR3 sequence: CASSPFNQPQHF. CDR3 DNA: TGTGCCAGTAGTCCCTTCAATCAGCCCCAGCATTTT.

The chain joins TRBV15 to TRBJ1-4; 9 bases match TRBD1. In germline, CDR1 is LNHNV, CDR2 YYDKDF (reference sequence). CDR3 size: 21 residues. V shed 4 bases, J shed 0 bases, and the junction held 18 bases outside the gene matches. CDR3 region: CATSTSASRDRAAATNEKLFF. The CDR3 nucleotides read TGTGCCACCAGCACCTCTGCTTCCCGGGACAGGGCGGCGGCAACTAATGAAAAACTGTTTTTT.

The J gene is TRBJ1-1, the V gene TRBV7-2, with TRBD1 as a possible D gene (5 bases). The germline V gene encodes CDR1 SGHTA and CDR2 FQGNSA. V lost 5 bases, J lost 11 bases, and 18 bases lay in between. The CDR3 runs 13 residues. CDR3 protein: CASSPGDSLDAFF. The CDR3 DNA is TGTGCCAGCAGCCCCGGGGACTCCCTGGACGCTTTCTTT.

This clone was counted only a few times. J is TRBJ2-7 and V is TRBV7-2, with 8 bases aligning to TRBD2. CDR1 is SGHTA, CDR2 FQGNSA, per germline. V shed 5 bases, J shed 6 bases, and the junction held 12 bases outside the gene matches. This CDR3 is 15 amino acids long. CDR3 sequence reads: CASSPRGGGLGEQYF. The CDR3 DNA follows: TGTGCCAGCAGCCCTAGGGGCGGGGGGCTGGGCGAGCAGTACTTC.

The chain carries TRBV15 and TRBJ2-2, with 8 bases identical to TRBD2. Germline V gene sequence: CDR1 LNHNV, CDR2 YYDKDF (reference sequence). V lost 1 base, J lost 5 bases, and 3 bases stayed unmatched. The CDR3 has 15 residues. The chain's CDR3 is CATSRAGGRTGELFF. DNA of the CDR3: TGTGCCACCAGCAGAGCGGGGGGGAGAACCGGGGAGCTGTTTTTT.

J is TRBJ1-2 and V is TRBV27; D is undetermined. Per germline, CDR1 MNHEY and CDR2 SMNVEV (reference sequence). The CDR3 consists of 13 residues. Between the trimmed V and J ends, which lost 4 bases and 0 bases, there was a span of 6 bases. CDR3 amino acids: CASSSRPNYGYTF. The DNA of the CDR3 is TGTGCCAGCAGTTCTAGACCTAACTATGGCTACACCTTC.

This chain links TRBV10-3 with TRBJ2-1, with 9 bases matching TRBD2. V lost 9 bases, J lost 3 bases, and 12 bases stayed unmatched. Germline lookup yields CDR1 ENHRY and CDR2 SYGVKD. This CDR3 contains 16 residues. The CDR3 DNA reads TGTGCCATTGGGGGGGGGTCTAGCGGGGACTACAATGAGCAGTTCTTC. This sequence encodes CAIGGGSSGDYNEQFF.

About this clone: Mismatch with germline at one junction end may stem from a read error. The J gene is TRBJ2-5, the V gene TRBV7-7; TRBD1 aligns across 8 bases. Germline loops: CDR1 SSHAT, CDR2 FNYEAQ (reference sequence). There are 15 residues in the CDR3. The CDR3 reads CASSLQGGFQETQYF. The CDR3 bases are TGTGCTAGCAGCTTACAGGGGGGATTTCAAGAGACCCAGTACTTC.

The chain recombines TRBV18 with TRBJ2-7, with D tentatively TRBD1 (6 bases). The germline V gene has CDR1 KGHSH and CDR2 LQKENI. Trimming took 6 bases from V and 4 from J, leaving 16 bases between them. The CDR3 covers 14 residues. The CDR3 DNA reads TGTGCCAGCTCGCTCGGACAGTTAGGTTACGAGCAGTACTTC. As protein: CASSLGQLGYEQYF.

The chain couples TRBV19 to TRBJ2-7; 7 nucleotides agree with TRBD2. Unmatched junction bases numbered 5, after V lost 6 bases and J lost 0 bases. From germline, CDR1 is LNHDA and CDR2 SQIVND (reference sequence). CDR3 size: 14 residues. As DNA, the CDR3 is TGTGCCAGTAGAGCTAGCGGTTACTCCTACGAGCAGTACTTC. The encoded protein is CASRASGYSYEQYF.

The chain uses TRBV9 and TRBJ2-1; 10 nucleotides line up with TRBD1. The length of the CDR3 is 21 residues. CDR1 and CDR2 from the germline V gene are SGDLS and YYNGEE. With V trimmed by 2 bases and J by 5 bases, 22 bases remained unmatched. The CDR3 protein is CASSVPLPGQGTADGDNEQFF. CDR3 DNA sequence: TGTGCCAGCAGCGTCCCCCTCCCGGGACAGGGGACCGCGGATGGGGACAATGAGCAGTTCTTC.

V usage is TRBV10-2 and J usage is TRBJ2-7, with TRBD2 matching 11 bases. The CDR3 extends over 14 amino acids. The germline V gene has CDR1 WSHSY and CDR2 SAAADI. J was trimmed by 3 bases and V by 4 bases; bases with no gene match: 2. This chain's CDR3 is CASSVTSGNYEQYF. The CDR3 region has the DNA TGCGCCAGCAGTGTGACTAGCGGGAACTACGAGCAGTACTTC.

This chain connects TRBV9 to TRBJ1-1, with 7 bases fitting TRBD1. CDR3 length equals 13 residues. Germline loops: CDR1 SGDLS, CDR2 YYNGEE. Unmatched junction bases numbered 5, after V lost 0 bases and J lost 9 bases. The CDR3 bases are TGTGCCAGCAGCGTAGGTCCGGGACAGAAAGCTTTCTTT. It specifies CASSVGPGQKAFF.

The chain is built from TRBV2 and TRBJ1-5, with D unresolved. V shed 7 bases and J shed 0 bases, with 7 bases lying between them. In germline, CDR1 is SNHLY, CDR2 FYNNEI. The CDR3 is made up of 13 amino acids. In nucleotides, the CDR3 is TGTGCCAGCAAGGGAGATAGCAATCAGCCCCAGCATTTT. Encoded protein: CASKGDSNQPQHF.

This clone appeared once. The CDR3 sequence: CASSPPGTVNTEAFF. In DNA form, the CDR3 reads TGTGCCAGCAGCCCACCGGGGACAGTGAACACTGAAGCTTTCTTT. The V and J genes are TRBV5-5 and TRBJ1-1, with 7 bases aligning to TRBD1. This CDR3 region has 15 residues. With 4 bases clipped from V and 0 bases from J, the junction kept 6 bases outside the gene matches. The germline gives CDR1 SGHKS, CDR2 YYEKEE (reference sequence).

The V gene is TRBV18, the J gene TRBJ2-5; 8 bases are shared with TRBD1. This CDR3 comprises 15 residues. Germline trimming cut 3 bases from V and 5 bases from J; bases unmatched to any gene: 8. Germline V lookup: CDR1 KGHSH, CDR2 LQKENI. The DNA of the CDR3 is TGTGCCAGCTCACCTCGGACAGGGCGGCAGGAGACCCAGTACTTC. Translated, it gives CASSPRTGRQETQYF. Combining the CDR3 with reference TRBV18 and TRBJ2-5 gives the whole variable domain NAGVMQNPRHLVRRRGQEARLRCSPMKGHSHVYWYRQLPEEGLKFMVYLQKENIIDESGMPKERFSAEFPKEGPSILRIQQVVRGDSAAYFCASSPRTGRQETQYFGPGTRLLVL.

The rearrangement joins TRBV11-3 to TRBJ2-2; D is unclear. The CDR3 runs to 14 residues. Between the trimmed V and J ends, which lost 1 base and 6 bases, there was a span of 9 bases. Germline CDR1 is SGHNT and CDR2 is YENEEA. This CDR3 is CASSLGLGPGELFF. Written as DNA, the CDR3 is TGTGCCAGCAGCTTAGGGCTGGGCCCCGGGGAGCTGTTTTTT. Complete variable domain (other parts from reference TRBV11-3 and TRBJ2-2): EAGVVQSPRYKIIEKKQPVAFWCNPISGHNTLYWYLQNLGQGPELLIRYENEEAVDDSQLPKDRFSAERLKGVDSTLKIQPAELGDSAVYLCASSLGLGPGELFFGEGSRLTVL.

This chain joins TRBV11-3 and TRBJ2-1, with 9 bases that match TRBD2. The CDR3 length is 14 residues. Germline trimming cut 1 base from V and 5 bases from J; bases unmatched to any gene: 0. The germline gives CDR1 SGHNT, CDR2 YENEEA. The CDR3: CASSLVAGDNEQFF. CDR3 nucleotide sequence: TGTGCCAGCAGCTTAGTAGCGGGGGACAATGAGCAGTTCTTC.

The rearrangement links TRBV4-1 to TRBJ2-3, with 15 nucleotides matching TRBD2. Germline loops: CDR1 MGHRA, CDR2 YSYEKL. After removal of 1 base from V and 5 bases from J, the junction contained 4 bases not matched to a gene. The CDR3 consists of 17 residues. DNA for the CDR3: TGCGCCAGCAGCCAAGGGGGACTAGCGGGAGGTCAAGATACGCAGTATTTT. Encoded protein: CASSQGGLAGGQDTQYF.

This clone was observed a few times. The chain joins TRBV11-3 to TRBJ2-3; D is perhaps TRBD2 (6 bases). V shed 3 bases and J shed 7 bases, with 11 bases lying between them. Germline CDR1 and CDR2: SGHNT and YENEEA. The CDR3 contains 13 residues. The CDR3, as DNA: TGTGCCAGCAGCTTGTACGGCGGGAATACGCAGTATTTT. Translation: CASSLYGGNTQYF.

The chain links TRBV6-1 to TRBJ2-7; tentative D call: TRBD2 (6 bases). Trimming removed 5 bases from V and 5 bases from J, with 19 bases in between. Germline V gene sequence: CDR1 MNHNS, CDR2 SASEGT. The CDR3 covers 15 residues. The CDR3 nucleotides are TGTGCCAGCAGTCACACACCGGAGGGGACGGACGAGCAGTACTTC. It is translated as CASSHTPEGTDEQYF.

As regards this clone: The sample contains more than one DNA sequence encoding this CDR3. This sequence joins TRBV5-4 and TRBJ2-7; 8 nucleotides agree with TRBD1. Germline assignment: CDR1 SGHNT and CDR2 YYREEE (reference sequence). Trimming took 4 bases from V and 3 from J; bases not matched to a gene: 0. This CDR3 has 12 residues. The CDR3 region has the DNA TGTGCCAGCAGCGGACAGGGCTACGAGCAGTACTTC. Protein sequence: CASSGQGYEQYF. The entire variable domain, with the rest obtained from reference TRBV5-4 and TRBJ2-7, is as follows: ETGVTQSPTHLIKTRGQQVTLRCSSQSGHNTVSWYQQALGQGPQFIFQYYREEENGRGNFPPRFSGLQFPNYSSELNVNALELDDSALYLCASSGQGYEQYFGPGTRLTVT.

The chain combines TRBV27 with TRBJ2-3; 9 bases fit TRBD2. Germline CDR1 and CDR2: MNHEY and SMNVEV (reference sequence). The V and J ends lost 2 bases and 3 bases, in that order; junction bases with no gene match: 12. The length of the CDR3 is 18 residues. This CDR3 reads CASSLATQAGGTTDTQYF. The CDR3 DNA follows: TGTGCCAGCAGTTTAGCGACCCAAGCGGGAGGCACAACAGATACGCAGTATTTT.

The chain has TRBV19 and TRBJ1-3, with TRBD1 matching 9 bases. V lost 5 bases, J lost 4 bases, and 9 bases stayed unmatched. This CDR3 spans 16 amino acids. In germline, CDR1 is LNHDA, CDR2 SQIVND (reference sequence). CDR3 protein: CASSFDGTGLGNTIYF. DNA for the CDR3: TGTGCCAGTAGTTTTGACGGGACAGGGCTCGGAAACACCATATATTTT.

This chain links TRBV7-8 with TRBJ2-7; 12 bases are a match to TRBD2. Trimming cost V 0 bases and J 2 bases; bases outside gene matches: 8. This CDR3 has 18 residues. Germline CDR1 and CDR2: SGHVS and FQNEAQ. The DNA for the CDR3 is TGTGCCAGCAGCTTAGCTCCTAGCGGGAGGGCCAGTCCCTACGAGCAGTACTTC. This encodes CASSLAPSGRASPYEQYF.

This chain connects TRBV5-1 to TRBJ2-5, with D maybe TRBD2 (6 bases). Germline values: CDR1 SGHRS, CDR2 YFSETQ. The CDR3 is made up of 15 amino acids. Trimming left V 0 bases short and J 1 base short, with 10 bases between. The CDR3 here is CASSLVGGSQETQYF. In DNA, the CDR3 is TGCGCCAGCAGCTTGGTGGGAGGCAGCCAAGAGACCCAGTACTTC.

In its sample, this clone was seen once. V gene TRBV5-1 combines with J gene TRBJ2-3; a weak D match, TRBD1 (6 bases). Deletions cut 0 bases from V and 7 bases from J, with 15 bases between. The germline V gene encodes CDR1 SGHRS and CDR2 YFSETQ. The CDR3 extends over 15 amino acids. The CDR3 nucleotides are TGCGCCAGCAGCTTGGTCGCCACAGGGCCAAATACGCAGTATTTT. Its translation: CASSLVATGPNTQYF.

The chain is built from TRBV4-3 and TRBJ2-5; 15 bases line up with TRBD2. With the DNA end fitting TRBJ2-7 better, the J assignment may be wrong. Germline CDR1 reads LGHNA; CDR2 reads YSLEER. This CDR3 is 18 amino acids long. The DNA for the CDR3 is TGCGCCAGCAGCCAGTCCGGGACTAGCGGGGGGCTTTCCTACGAGCAGTACTTC. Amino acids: CASSQSGTSGGLSYEQYF.

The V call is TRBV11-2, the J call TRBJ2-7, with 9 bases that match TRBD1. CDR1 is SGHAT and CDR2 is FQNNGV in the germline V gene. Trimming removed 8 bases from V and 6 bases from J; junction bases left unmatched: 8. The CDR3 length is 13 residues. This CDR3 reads CASSVTGGFEQYF. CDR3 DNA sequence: TGTGCCAGCTCAGTCACAGGGGGCTTCGAGCAGTACTTC.

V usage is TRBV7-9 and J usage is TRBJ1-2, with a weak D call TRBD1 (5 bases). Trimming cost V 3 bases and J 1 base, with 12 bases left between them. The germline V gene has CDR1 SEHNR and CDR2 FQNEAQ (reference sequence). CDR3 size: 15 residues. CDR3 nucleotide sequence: TGTGCCAGCAGCTTGCCGGTCCAGGGTAACTATGGCTACACCTTC. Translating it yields CASSLPVQGNYGYTF.